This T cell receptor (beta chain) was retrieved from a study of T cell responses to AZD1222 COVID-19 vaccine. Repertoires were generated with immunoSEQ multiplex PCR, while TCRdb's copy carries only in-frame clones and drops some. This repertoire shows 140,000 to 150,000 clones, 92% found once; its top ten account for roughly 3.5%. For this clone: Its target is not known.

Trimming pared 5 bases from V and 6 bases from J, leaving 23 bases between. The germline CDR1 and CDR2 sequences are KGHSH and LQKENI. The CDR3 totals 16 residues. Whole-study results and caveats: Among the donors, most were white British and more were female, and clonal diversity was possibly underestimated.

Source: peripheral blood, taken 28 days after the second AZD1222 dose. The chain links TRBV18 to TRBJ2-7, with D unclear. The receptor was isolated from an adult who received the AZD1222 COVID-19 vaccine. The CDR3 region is CASSTNAPTVFIEQYF. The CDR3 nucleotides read TGTGCCAGCTCAACCAACGCGCCTACCGTTTTCATCGAGCAGTACTTC.